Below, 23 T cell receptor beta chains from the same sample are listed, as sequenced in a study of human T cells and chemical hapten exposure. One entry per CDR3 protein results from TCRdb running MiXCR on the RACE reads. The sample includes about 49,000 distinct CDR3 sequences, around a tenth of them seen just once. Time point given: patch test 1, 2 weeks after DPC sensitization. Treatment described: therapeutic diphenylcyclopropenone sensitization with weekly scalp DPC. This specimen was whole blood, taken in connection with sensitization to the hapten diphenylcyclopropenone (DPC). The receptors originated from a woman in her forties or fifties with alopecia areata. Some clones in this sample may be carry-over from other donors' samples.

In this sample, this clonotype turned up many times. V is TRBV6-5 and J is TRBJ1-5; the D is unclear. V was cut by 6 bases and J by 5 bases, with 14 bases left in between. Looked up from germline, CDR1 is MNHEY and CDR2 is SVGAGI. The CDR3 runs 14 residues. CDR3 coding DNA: TGTGCCAGCAGCCCGAGGGTCGATTATCAGCCCCAGCATTTT. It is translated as CASSPRVDYQPQHF.

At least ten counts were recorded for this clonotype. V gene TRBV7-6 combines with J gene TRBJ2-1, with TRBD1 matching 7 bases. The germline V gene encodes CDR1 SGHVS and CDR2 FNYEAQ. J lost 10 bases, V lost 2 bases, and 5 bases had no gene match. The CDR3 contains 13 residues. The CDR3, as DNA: TGTGCCAGCAGCTTAACAGGGGCGAGGGAGCAGTTCTTC. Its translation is CASSLTGAREQFF.

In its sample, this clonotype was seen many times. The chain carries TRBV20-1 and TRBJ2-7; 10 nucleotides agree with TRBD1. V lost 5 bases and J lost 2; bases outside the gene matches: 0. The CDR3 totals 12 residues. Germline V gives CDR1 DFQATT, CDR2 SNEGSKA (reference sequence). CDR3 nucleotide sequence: TGCAGTGCTGGGACAGGGGCCTACGAGCAGTACTTC. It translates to CSAGTGAYEQYF.

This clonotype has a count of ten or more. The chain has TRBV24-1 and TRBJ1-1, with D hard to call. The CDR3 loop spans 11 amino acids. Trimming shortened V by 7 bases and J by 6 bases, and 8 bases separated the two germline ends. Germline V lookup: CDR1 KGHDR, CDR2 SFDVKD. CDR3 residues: CATRTGSEAFF. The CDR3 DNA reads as TGTGCCACCAGGACGGGGTCTGAAGCTTTCTTT.

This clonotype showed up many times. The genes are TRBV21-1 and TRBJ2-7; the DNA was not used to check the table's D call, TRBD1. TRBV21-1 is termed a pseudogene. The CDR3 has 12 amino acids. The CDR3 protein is CASTQRGQGVDF. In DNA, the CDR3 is TGTGCCAGCACCCAAAGGGGACAGGGTGTTGACTTC.

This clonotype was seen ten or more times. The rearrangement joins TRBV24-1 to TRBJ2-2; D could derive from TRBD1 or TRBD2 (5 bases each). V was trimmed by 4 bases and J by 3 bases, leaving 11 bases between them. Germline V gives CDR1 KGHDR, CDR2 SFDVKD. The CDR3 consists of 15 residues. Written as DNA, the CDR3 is TGTGCCACCAGTGAACAGGCGAGGGACACCGGGGAGCTGTTTTTT. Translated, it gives CATSEQARDTGELFF.

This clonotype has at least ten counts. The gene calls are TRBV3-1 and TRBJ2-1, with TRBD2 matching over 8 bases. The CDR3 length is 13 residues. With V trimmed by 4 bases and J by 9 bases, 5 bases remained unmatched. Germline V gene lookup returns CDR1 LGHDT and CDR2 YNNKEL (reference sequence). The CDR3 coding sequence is TGTGCCAGCAGCCCGGGACTAGGGCTTGAGCAGTTCTTC. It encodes CASSPGLGLEQFF.

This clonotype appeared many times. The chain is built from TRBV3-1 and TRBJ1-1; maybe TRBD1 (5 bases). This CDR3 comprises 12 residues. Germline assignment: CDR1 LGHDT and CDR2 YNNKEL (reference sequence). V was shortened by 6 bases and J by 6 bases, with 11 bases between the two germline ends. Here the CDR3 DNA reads TGTGCCAGCAGGAAGGGGATTTCTGAAGCTTTCTTT. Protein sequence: CASRKGISEAFF.

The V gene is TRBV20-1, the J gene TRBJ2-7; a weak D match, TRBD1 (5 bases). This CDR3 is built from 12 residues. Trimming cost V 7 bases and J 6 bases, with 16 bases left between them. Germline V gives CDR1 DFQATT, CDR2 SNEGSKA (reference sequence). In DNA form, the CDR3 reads TGCAGTGGATCAGGGTATGAGGCCGAGCAGTACTTC. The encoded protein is CSGSGYEAEQYF.

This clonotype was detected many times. The CDR3 region is CASSKTRTGATEAFF. CDR3 sequence (DNA): TGTGCCAGCAGTAAAACCAGAACAGGGGCTACTGAAGCTTTCTTT. The chain is built from TRBV6-1 and TRBJ1-1; 7 bases fit TRBD1. The CDR3 is 15 residues long. Looked up from germline, CDR1 is MNHNS and CDR2 is SASEGT. V dropped 5 bases and J dropped 5; count of bases not matched to a gene: 11.

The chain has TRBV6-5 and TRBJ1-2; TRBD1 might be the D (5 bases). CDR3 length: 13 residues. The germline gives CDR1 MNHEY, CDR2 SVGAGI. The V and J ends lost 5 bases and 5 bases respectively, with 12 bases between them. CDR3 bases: TGTGCCAGCAGTCCCCAAGGGACTTATGGCTACACCTTC. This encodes CASSPQGTYGYTF.

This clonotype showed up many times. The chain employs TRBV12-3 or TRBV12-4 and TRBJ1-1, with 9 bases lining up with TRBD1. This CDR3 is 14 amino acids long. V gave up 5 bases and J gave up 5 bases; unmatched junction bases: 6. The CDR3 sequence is CASSKDRGGTEAFF. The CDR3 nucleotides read TGTGCCAGCAGTAAAGACAGGGGGGGGACTGAAGCTTTCTTT.

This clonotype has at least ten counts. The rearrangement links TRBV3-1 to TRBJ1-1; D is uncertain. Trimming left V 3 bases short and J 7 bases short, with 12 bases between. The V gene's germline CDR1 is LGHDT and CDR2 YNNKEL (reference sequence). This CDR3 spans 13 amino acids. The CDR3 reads CASSHLGRNEAFF. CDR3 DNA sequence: TGTGCCAGCAGCCACTTGGGCCGTAATGAAGCTTTCTTT.

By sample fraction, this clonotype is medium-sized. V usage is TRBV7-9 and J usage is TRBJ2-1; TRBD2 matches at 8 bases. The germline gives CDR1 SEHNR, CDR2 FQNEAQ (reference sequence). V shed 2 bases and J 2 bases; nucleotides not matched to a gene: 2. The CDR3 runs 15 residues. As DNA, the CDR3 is TGTGCCAGCAGCTTAACGGGAGGGCCCTACAATGAGCAGTTCTTC. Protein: CASSLTGGPYNEQFF.

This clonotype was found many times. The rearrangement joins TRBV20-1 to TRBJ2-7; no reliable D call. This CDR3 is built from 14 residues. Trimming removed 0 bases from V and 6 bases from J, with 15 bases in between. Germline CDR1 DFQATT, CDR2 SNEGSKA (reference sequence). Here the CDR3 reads CSARDQSRFGEQYF. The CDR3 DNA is TGCAGTGCTAGAGATCAATCCAGGTTTGGCGAGCAGTACTTC.

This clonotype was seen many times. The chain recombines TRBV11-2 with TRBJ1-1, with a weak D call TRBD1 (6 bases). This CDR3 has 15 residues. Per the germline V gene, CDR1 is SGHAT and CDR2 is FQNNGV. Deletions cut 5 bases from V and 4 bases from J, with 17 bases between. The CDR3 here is CASSPEGGPSTEAFF. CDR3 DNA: TGTGCCAGCAGCCCCGAAGGGGGTCCCTCCACTGAAGCTTTCTTT. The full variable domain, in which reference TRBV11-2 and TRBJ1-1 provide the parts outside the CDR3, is EAGVAQSPRYKIIEKRQSVAFWCNPISGHATLYWYQQILGQGPKLLIQFQNNGVVDDSQLPKDRFSAERLKGVDSTLKIQPAKLEDSAVYLCASSPEGGPSTEAFFGQGTRLTVV.

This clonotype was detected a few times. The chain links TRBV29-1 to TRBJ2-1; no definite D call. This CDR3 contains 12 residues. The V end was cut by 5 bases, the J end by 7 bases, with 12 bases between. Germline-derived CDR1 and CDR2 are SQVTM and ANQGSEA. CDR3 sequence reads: CSVNLDANEQFF. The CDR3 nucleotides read TGCAGCGTTAACCTGGACGCTAATGAGCAGTTCTTC.

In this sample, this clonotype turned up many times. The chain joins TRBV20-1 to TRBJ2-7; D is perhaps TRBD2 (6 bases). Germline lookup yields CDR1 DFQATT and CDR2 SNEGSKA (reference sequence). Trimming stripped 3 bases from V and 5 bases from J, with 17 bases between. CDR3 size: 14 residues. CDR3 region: CSASPMGGNDEQYF. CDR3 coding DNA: TGCAGTGCTAGTCCCATGGGCGGGAACGACGAGCAGTACTTC.

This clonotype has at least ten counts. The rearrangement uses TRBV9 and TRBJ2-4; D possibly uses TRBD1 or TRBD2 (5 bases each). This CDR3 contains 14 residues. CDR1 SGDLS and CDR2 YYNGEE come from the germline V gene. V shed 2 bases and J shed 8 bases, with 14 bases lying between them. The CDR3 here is CASSVGAYGDIQYF. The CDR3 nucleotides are TGTGCCAGCAGCGTCGGGGCCTACGGGGACATTCAGTACTTC.

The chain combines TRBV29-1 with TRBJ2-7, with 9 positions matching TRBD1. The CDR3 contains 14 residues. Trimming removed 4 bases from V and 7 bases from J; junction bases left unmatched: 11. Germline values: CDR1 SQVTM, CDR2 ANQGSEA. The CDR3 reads CSVVLDRGEREQYF. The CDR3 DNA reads TGCAGCGTTGTTCTGGACAGGGGAGAGAGAGAGCAGTACTTC.

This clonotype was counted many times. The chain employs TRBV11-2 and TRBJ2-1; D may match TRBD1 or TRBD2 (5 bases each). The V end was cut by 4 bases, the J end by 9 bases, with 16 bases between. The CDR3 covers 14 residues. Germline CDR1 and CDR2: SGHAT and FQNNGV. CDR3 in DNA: TGTGCCAGCAGCTCCAGCGAGGGGTTCGGTGAGCAGTTCTTC. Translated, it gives CASSSSEGFGEQFF.

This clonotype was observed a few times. In DNA form, the CDR3 reads TGTGCCAGCAGCGTAGCGGGACCCTCCAGGCAGCCCCAGCATTTT. This encodes CASSVAGPSRQPQHF. The genes are TRBV9 and TRBJ1-5; D perhaps matches TRBD1 (5 bases). Looked up from germline, CDR1 is SGDLS and CDR2 is YYNGEE. The CDR3 loop spans 15 amino acids. V was cut by 0 bases and J by 7 bases, with 14 bases left in between. Based on the CDR3 plus reference TRBV9 and TRBJ1-5, the full variable domain is DSGVTQTPKHLITATGQRVTLRCSPRSGDLSVYWYQQSLDQGLQFLIQYYNGEERAKGNILERFSAQQFPDLHSELNLSSLELGDSALYFCASSVAGPSRQPQHFGDGTRLSIL.

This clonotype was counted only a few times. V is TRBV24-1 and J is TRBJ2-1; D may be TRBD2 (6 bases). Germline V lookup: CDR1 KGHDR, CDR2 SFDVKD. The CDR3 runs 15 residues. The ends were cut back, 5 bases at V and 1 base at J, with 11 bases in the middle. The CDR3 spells CATSVPGRSYNEQFF. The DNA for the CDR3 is TGTGCCACCAGTGTCCCGGGGAGGTCCTACAATGAGCAGTTCTTC.